The entry that follows covers one TCR beta chain sequence. Its specificity is not known. Healthy bone marrow donors supplied every sample. Despite likely unrecorded immune exposures, the donors were nominally healthy at the time of sampling. V lost 4 bases, J lost 1 base, and 8 bases lay in between. Germline values: CDR1 SGHRS, CDR2 YFSETQ. CDR3 size: 13 residues. A multiplex PCR was run with 60 Vbeta primers and 13 Jbeta primers. TCRdb's copy holds only in-frame clones and misses some; the assay was immunoSEQ multiplex PCR. This repertoire includes approximately 140,000 clones. This record belongs to a study of cytomegalovirus exposure and HLA in healthy donors. Study-wide results and caveats: DRB1 showed the most TCR associations and HLA-C the fewest in a later analysis, as rates varied by HLA locus. Being indistinguishable, some V segments were excluded, TRBV6-2 and TRBV6-3 among them.

This sequence originates from a woman between 40 and 55 years old in good health and CMV-seronegative. The specimen was PBMCs. This sequence joins TRBV5-1 and TRBJ1-1; D uncertain. CDR3 in DNA: TGCGCCAGCAGCCTAGGCTCGAACACTGAAGCTTTCTTT. This sequence encodes CASSLGSNTEAFF.